This T cell receptor (beta chain) was observed in a study of OX40 agonist ivuxolimab in advanced cancers. The CDR3 has 14 residues. Germline V gene lookup returns CDR1 MDHEN and CDR2 SYDVKM. Deletions cut 5 bases from V and 7 bases from J, with 16 bases between. The table came from immunoSEQ multiplex PCR; TCRdb's copy has only in-frame clones and leaves some out. This table holds roughly 53,000 clones, roughly 93% found once. This material consisted of CD4+ or CD8+ T cells sorted from blood, taken in a trial of the OX40 agonist ivuxolimab. This sequence was found in an adult with an advanced solid tumor such as melanoma, head and neck, liver or kidney cancer. The chain is built from TRBV28 and TRBJ2-3; D might be TRBD2 (6 bases). The CDR3: CASSTPAGQNTQYF. The CDR3 nucleotides are TGTGCCAGCAGTACCCCCGCGGGGCAGAATACGCAGTATTTT.